The rows below give T cell receptor beta chains drawn from one sample of a study of T-cell reconstitution after alpha-beta-depleted transplantation in children. One entry per CDR3 protein, called by TCRdb with MiXCR from the PCR reads. The sample holds approximately 88,000 distinct CDR3 sequences; 12% are singletons and the top ten take approximately 14%. Sequences were derived from PBMCs from the stem cell graft donor, sampled from the stem cell graft. These receptor sequences come from a human donor who donated a stem cell graft to a child with inherited bone marrow failure. Each CDR3 is given with its conserved first and last residue. The D gene is left open where the match is weak. Clone size is stated in some rows and not others, as once, few, many or a class when expanded.

J: TRBJ1-1
size: once
V: TRBV19
D: NA
DNA: TGTGCCAGTAGTATATGGGGGAACACTGAAGCTTTCTTT
CDR3: CASSIWGNTEAFF

J: TRBJ2-5
size: many
V: TRBV4-3
D: NA
DNA: TGCGCCAGCAGCCAAGTTTGGCTAGCCCAAGAGACCCAGTACTTC
CDR3: CASSQVWLAQETQYF

J: TRBJ2-1
size: few
V: TRBV18
D: NA
DNA: TGTGCCAGCTCACCTTCGAGCTCTGACAATGAGCAGTTCTTC
CDR3: CASSPSSSDNEQFF

J: TRBJ1-1
size: many
V: TRBV25-1
D: TRBD1
DNA: TGTGCCAGCAGTGAACCTAGGACAGGGCTCGGGTCTGAAGCTTTCTTT
CDR3: CASSEPRTGLGSEAFF

J: TRBJ1-2
size: many
V: TRBV6-2/TRBV6-3
D: NA
DNA: TGTGCCAGCAGTTACTCCCCGCAGGGCTACACCTTC
CDR3: CASSYSPQGYTF

J: TRBJ2-7
size: few
V: TRBV7-2
D: TRBD2
DNA: TGTGCCAGCAGCTTAACGGGGGGGGCATACGAGCAGTACTTC
CDR3: CASSLTGGAYEQYF

J: TRBJ2-1
size: few
V: TRBV7-9
D: NA
DNA: TGTGCCAGCAGTTACCCAAATTCCCCCTACAATGAGCAGTTCTTC
CDR3: CASSYPNSPYNEQFF

J: TRBJ1-1
size: many
V: TRBV7-2
D: TRBD1
DNA: TGTGCCAGCTTGAGGGGGCATGAAGCTTTCTTT
CDR3: CASLRGHEAFF

J: TRBJ1-1
size: few
V: TRBV27
D: TRBD1
DNA: TGTGCCAGCAGTTTAATCCGACAGGGGGCTCGAACTGAAGCTTTCTTT
CDR3: CASSLIRQGARTEAFF

J: TRBJ1-3
size: many
V: TRBV5-1
D: NA
DNA: TGCGCCAGCAGATTGGACTGGGACTCTGGAAACACCATATATTTT
CDR3: CASRLDWDSGNTIYF

J: TRBJ2-3
size: many
V: TRBV7-2
D: TRBD2
DNA: TGTGCCAGCAGCCCCAGCCTAGCGGGGGTCCTTAATACGCAGTATTTT
CDR3: CASSPSLAGVLNTQYF

J: TRBJ2-3
size: few
V: TRBV12-3/TRBV12-4
D: TRBD2
DNA: TGTGCCAGCAGTCTCAAAACTAGCGGGACAAAAAGCACAGATACGCAGTATTTT
CDR3: CASSLKTSGTKSTDTQYF

J: TRBJ1-3
size: many
V: TRBV20-1
D: TRBD1
DNA: TGCAGTGCTAGAGGACAGGGCCCCTCTGGAAACACCATATATTTT
CDR3: CSARGQGPSGNTIYF

J: TRBJ2-1
size: NA
V: TRBV7-3
D: NA
DNA: TGTGCCAGCAGCTTAGAGAGTGGGAACAATGAGCAGTTCTTC
CDR3: CASSLESGNNEQFF

J: TRBJ1-4
size: many
V: TRBV9
D: TRBD1
DNA: TGTGCCAGCAGCCCCCTGACCGGGACAGATAATGAAAAACTGTTTTTT
CDR3: CASSPLTGTDNEKLFF

J: TRBJ1-1
size: NA
V: TRBV7-9
D: TRBD1
DNA: TGTGCCAGCAGCTTATGGACAGGGCAGCGGACTGAAGCTTTCTTT
CDR3: CASSLWTGQRTEAFF

J: TRBJ2-3
size: many
V: TRBV27
D: NA
DNA: TGTGCCAGCAGTTTAAGGGGAGGCCCACAAGATACGCAGTATTTT
CDR3: CASSLRGGPQDTQYF

J: TRBJ1-1
size: many
V: TRBV3-1
D: NA
DNA: TGTGCCAGCAGCCAAGTCAGCTGGGGCCGTCCCGCTACTGAAGCTTTCTTT
CDR3: CASSQVSWGRPATEAFF

J: TRBJ2-7
size: many
V: TRBV4-3
D: TRBD2
DNA: TGCGCCAGCAGCCAAGATCTCTCCCCGATCGGGGGGAACTTCTACGAGCAGTACTTC
CDR3: CASSQDLSPIGGNFYEQYF

J: TRBJ2-3
size: many
V: TRBV12-3/TRBV12-4
D: TRBD2
DNA: TGTGCCAGCAGTCAACCTAGCGGGGGCGCAGATACGCAGTATTTT
CDR3: CASSQPSGGADTQYF

J: TRBJ2-1
size: NA
V: TRBV6-2/TRBV6-3
D: NA
DNA: TGTGCCAGCAGTTATGCTAGCGCGGCCCGCTCCTACAATGAGCAGTTCTTC
CDR3: CASSYASAARSYNEQFF

J: TRBJ2-7
size: many
V: TRBV25-1
D: TRBD2
DNA: TGTGCCAGCAGTGAACCTGGAGCGGGAGAGCGCGAGCAGTACTTC
CDR3: CASSEPGAGEREQYF

J: TRBJ1-2
size: many
V: TRBV28
D: NA
DNA: TGTGCCAGCAGTTTATCACCAGGGCTTAACTATGGCTACACCTTC
CDR3: CASSLSPGLNYGYTF

J: TRBJ2-4
size: many
V: TRBV7-9
D: NA
DNA: TGTGCCAGCAGCCAGTTTTCCCTAAACATTCAGTACTTC
CDR3: CASSQFSLNIQYF

J: TRBJ2-2
size: NA
V: TRBV11-3
D: TRBD1
DNA: TGTGCCAGCAGCTCAGGACAGGGGGGATGGCTGTTTTTT
CDR3: CASSSGQGGWLFF

J: TRBJ2-2
size: many
V: TRBV7-3
D: NA
DNA: TGTGCCAGCAGCCCCAAAAGGGGCAGGGAGCTGTTTTTT
CDR3: CASSPKRGRELFF

J: TRBJ2-1
size: many
V: TRBV7-2
D: NA
DNA: TGTGCCAGCAGCTTAGGAAACAACAATGAGCAGTTCTTC
CDR3: CASSLGNNNEQFF

J: TRBJ2-5
size: many
V: TRBV11-2
D: NA
DNA: TGTGCCAGCAGCTTCTTCCGACAGGGAGGGGAGACCCAGTACTTC
CDR3: CASSFFRQGGETQYF

J: TRBJ2-7
size: many
V: TRBV5-1
D: NA
DNA: TGCGCCAGCAGCTCATCCAGGGGCTACGAGCAGTACTTC
CDR3: CASSSSRGYEQYF

J: TRBJ2-7
size: many
V: TRBV7-9
D: NA
DNA: TGTGCCAGCAGCCCCCGCCTAGCGCCCTACGAGCAGTACTTC
CDR3: CASSPRLAPYEQYF

J: TRBJ2-2
size: many
V: TRBV5-1
D: TRBD2
DNA: TGCGCCATCCCAAGCGGGAGTGCCGGGGAGCTGTTTTTT
CDR3: CAIPSGSAGELFF

J: TRBJ1-1
size: many
V: TRBV20-1
D: TRBD1
DNA: TGCAGTGCTCGCCTAACTCCGGGACAGGGGTGGGACACTGAAGCTTTCTTT
CDR3: CSARLTPGQGWDTEAFF

J: TRBJ2-1
size: many
V: TRBV29-1
D: NA
DNA: TGCAGCGTTGCTGGGACCCTGGTCAATGAGCAGTTCTTC
CDR3: CSVAGTLVNEQFF

J: TRBJ2-3
size: few
V: TRBV15
D: NA
DNA: TGTGCCACCAGCACACGGGCGGATACGCAGTATTTT
CDR3: CATSTRADTQYF

J: TRBJ2-7
size: NA
V: TRBV6-2/TRBV6-3
D: NA
DNA: TGTGCCAGCAGTAAGAGGGACTACGAGCAGTACTTC
CDR3: CASSKRDYEQYF

J: TRBJ2-7
size: many
V: TRBV7-2
D: TRBD1
DNA: TGTGCCAGCAGCGCCCAGGGGGCTTCGGGGGAGCAGTACTTC
CDR3: CASSAQGASGEQYF

J: TRBJ1-1
size: many
V: TRBV5-5
D: TRBD1
DNA: TGTGCCAGCAGCTTGTTGGCAGGGGGCTACACTGAAGCTTTCTTT
CDR3: CASSLLAGGYTEAFF

J: TRBJ2-1
size: many
V: TRBV5-1
D: NA
DNA: TGCGCCAGCAGCGCGCAGGGACTTTACAATGAGCAGTTCTTC
CDR3: CASSAQGLYNEQFF

J: TRBJ2-6
size: many
V: TRBV5-1
D: TRBD1
DNA: TGCGCCAGCGGGGGCACAGGGGCTGGGGCCAACGTCCTGACTTTC
CDR3: CASGGTGAGANVLTF

J: TRBJ2-3
size: many
V: TRBV5-1
D: TRBD1
DNA: TGCGCCAGCAGCTTGGTACAGGGGACAGATACGCAGTATTTT
CDR3: CASSLVQGTDTQYF

J: TRBJ1-4
size: once
V: TRBV7-2
D: NA
DNA: TGTGCCACCCTCGACGACCCCAATGAAAAACTGTTTTTT
CDR3: CATLDDPNEKLFF

J: TRBJ2-1
size: NA
V: TRBV25-1
D: TRBD2
DNA: TGTGCCAGCGGGACTAGCGGGGTCTCCTACAATGAGCAGTTCTTC
CDR3: CASGTSGVSYNEQFF

J: TRBJ2-1
size: many
V: TRBV4-3
D: NA
DNA: TGCGCCAGCAGCCAAGTGGGAGGGGGAGGCCGTTACAATGAGCAGTTCTTC
CDR3: CASSQVGGGGRYNEQFF

J: TRBJ2-7
size: few
V: TRBV29-1
D: NA
DNA: TGCAGCGTTGAAGATCGAGGGTCTGTATCCTACGAGCAGTACTTC
CDR3: CSVEDRGSVSYEQYF

J: TRBJ2-7
size: NA
V: TRBV7-8
D: TRBD1
DNA: TGTGCCAGCAGCTTAACAGGGGACTACGAGCAGTACTTC
CDR3: CASSLTGDYEQYF

J: TRBJ1-1
size: many
V: TRBV15
D: NA
DNA: TGTGCCACCAGCGGCAGAGTTCTGAACACTGAAGCTTTCTTT
CDR3: CATSGRVLNTEAFF

J: TRBJ2-1
size: many
V: TRBV7-9
D: TRBD2
DNA: TGTGCCAGCAGCTTAGAGGGGCTAGCGGGAGTGCGGCAGTTCTTC
CDR3: CASSLEGLAGVRQFF